This TCR beta chain appears in the sequencing data of a study of OX40 agonist ivuxolimab in advanced cancers. The protocol was immunoSEQ multiplex PCR, while the TCRdb copy is restricted to in-frame clones and leaves out a portion. There are tens of thousands of clones in the sample; almost 90% occur only once, and less than 0.85% lies in the top ten. The source material was CD4+ or CD8+ T cells sorted from blood, sampled in a trial of the OX40 agonist ivuxolimab. This TCR came from an adult with an advanced solid tumor such as melanoma, head and neck, liver or kidney cancer.

CDR3 in amino acids: CASSFDRGPHEQYF. Here the CDR3 DNA reads TGTGCCAGCAGCTTCGACAGGGGACCCCACGAGCAGTACTTC. The J gene is TRBJ2-7, the V gene TRBV7-8; the match to TRBD1 covers 8 bases. V dropped 3 bases and J dropped 5; count of bases not matched to a gene: 6. The CDR3 totals 14 residues. Germline V gives CDR1 SGHVS, CDR2 FQNEAQ.